The 25 T cell receptor beta chains listed next were all sequenced from one sample in a study of CD8 T cells in ankylosing spondylitis. In TCRdb, the 5' RACE reads were re-called with MiXCR into one record per CDR3 protein. Of about 130,000 distinct CDR3 sequences listed, approximately 10% were seen once; the top ten hold more than 3%. Sequencing was done on a sample of blood, either unsorted or a sorted T cell fraction (not recorded which). Every receptor here comes from a male donor with ankylosing spondylitis or in good health (not recorded which).

This clonotype came up many times. V and J are TRBV29-1 and TRBJ2-5, with a possible D match to TRBD2 (6 bases). The CDR3 contains 11 residues. Trimming took off 6 bases at V and 7 bases at J, with 12 bases between the two ends. CDR1 is SQVTM and CDR2 is ANQGSEA in the germline V gene. Here the CDR3 DNA reads TGCAGCGTCCTGCAGGGAGGGACCCAGTACTTC. The encoded protein is CSVLQGGTQYF.

This clonotype was seen more than once but under ten times. The chain links TRBV21-1 to TRBJ2-7; the table assigns TRBD2, which was not confirmed against the DNA. TRBV21-1 is reported as a pseudogene. This CDR3 contains 17 residues. CDR3 sequence: CASSKALSGGGDHEQYF. CDR3 DNA sequence: TGTGCCAGCAGCAAAGCGCTTTCTGGTGGGGGAGACCACGAGCAGTACTTC.

This clonotype appeared many times. This chain links TRBV7-2 with TRBJ2-1, with TRBD2 matching over 9 bases. Germline CDR1 is SGHTA and CDR2 is FQGNSA. V trimming: 1 base; J trimming: 6 bases; junction bases outside the gene matches: 4. The length of the CDR3 is 15 residues. The CDR3 DNA sequence: TGTGCCAGCAGCTTAGTTAGCGGGAGTGTCAATGAGCAGTTCTTC. This translates into CASSLVSGSVNEQFF. The full variable domain, in which reference TRBV7-2 and TRBJ2-1 provide the parts outside the CDR3, is GAGVSQSPSNKVTEKGKDVELRCDPISGHTALYWYRQSLGQGLEFLIYFQGNSAPDKSGLPSDRFSAERTGGSVSTLTIQRTQQEDSAVYLCASSLVSGSVNEQFFGPGTRLTVL.

This clonotype was counted many times. The chain is built from TRBV20-1 and TRBJ1-1; the D gene is possibly TRBD1 (5 bases). The germline CDR1 and CDR2 sequences are DFQATT and SNEGSKA (reference sequence). The ends were cut back, 2 bases at V and 6 bases at J, with 16 bases in the middle. The CDR3 extends over 14 amino acids. CDR3 bases: TGCAGTGCTAGATGGTCGGGGACTTTTTCTGAAGCTTTCTTT. The encoded protein is CSARWSGTFSEAFF.

This clonotype showed up many times. The chain employs TRBV7-2 and TRBJ2-7; the match to TRBD1 covers 8 bases. The CDR3 covers 15 residues. With V trimmed by 2 bases and J by 3 bases, 6 bases remained unmatched. CDR1 is SGHTA, CDR2 FQGNSA, per germline. This chain's CDR3 is CASSLYDRGNYEQYF. In DNA form, the CDR3 reads TGTGCCAGCAGCTTATACGACAGGGGTAACTACGAGCAGTACTTC.

This clonotype was counted ten times or more. The chain links TRBV20-1 to TRBJ1-1, with 7 bases that match TRBD1. This CDR3 is 15 amino acids long. Germline V gene sequence: CDR1 DFQATT, CDR2 SNEGSKA (reference sequence). V gave up 3 bases and J gave up 10 bases; unmatched junction bases: 17. As DNA, the CDR3 is TGCAGTGCTAGGGTTCCGGGACAGTTATCCCTTGGAGCTTTCTTT. Residues: CSARVPGQLSLGAFF.

This clonotype has just a few counts. This sequence joins TRBV5-1 and TRBJ1-5; D may be TRBD1 (5 bases). CDR3 size: 14 residues. Germline V gene data show CDR1 as SGHRS and CDR2 as YFSETQ. Trimming stripped 0 bases from V and 7 bases from J, with 11 bases between. This CDR3 reads CASSLDLGGQPQHF. CDR3 sequence (DNA): TGCGCCAGCAGCTTGGATTTGGGGGGGCAGCCCCAGCATTTT.

This clonotype has just a few counts. The rearrangement links TRBV28 to TRBJ2-7, with TRBD1 identical over 8 bases. Germline assignment: CDR1 MDHEN and CDR2 SYDVKM. The CDR3 extends over 20 amino acids. Trimming took 5 bases from V and 3 from J; bases not matched to a gene: 24. DNA of the CDR3: TGTGCCAGCAGTCTCCATTCAGGGGGCAGCGGTCCCGCTACTCTCTACGAGCAGTACTTC. Protein product: CASSLHSGGSGPATLYEQYF.

The chain carries TRBV5-1 and TRBJ1-2; 7 nucleotides line up with TRBD1. The CDR3 runs to 15 residues. V lost 4 bases to trimming and J lost 0 bases; unmatched junction nucleotides: 6. Germline V lookup: CDR1 SGHRS, CDR2 YFSETQ. CDR3 in DNA: TGCGCCAGCAGCCAGCGGGACAGTCCTAACTATGGCTACACCTTC. This translates into CASSQRDSPNYGYTF.

At least ten counts were recorded for this clonotype. The chain has TRBV27 and TRBJ2-7; 8 positions match TRBD2. The CDR3 totals 14 residues. The trim removed 5 bases at V and 2 bases at J, leaving 5 bases unmatched. Germline CDR1 and CDR2: MNHEY and SMNVEV (reference sequence). CDR3 in amino acids: CASSKREPTYEQYF. CDR3 DNA: TGTGCCAGCAGTAAGCGGGAGCCCACCTACGAGCAGTACTTC.

This clonotype was picked up many times. V and J are TRBV18 and TRBJ1-5, with a weak D call TRBD1 (5 bases). V lost 3 bases and J 5 bases, leaving 17 bases between the germline ends. The germline gives CDR1 KGHSH, CDR2 LQKENI. The length of the CDR3 is 16 residues. The CDR3 sequence is CASSPPGGGTDQPQHF. The CDR3, as DNA: TGTGCCAGCTCACCCCCGGGGGGAGGTACGGATCAGCCCCAGCATTTT.

V and J are TRBV5-5 and TRBJ2-7, with 11 bases lining up with TRBD2. Per the germline V gene, CDR1 is SGHKS and CDR2 is YYEKEE (reference sequence). The junction had 1 base not matched to a gene; V was cut back by 1 base and J by 1 base. This CDR3 is 15 amino acids long. CDR3 region: CASSLPSGRSYEQYF. CDR3 bases: TGTGCCAGCAGCTTGCCTAGCGGGAGGTCCTACGAGCAGTACTTC. The variable domain in full, with the rest retrieved from reference TRBV5-5 and TRBJ2-7, is DAGVTQSPTHLIKTRGQQVTLRCSPISGHKSVSWYQQVLGQGPQFIFQYYEKEERGRGNFPDRFSARQFPNYSSELNVNALLLGDSALYLCASSLPSGRSYEQYFGPGTRLTVT.

Many counts were recorded for this clonotype. The rearrangement uses TRBV18 and TRBJ2-1; 7 nucleotides align to TRBD2. Trimming took 2 bases from V and 3 from J; bases not matched to a gene: 10. CDR1 KGHSH and CDR2 LQKENI come from the germline V gene. The CDR3 has 17 residues. In nucleotides, the CDR3 is TGTGCCAGCTCACCAACCACCCTAGCGGCCGGCTACAATGAGCAGTTCTTC. Its protein is CASSPTTLAAGYNEQFF.

This clonotype was seen repeatedly, ten times or more. V usage is TRBV4-2 and J usage is TRBJ1-2; possible D gene TRBD1, 5 bases. The V gene lost 0 bases and the J gene lost 2 bases, with 16 bases spanning the gap. In germline, CDR1 is LGHNA, CDR2 YNFKEQ. The CDR3 length is 17 residues. CDR3 sequence reads: CASSQDQARAYNYGYTF. In DNA, the CDR3 is TGTGCCAGCAGCCAAGATCAAGCCAGGGCTTACAACTATGGCTACACCTTC.

This clonotype was seen ten or more times. In DNA, the CDR3 is TGCAGTGCTGAACGGACGGCCACCTCTGGAAACACCATATATTTT. This encodes CSAERTATSGNTIYF. The chain has TRBV20-1 and TRBJ1-3, with D uncertain. V was clipped by 5 bases and J by 0 bases, with 14 bases between them. This CDR3 is 15 amino acids long. Germline assignment: CDR1 DFQATT and CDR2 SNEGSKA (reference sequence).

This clonotype was observed a handful of times. The chain is built from TRBV5-1 and TRBJ2-2; no clear D. Trimming took 0 bases from V and 3 from J, leaving 9 bases between them. The germline V gene has CDR1 SGHRS and CDR2 YFSETQ. The CDR3 is 15 residues long. The CDR3 sequence is CASSLESGYTGELFF. The CDR3 nucleotides read TGCGCCAGCAGCTTGGAGTCTGGCTACACCGGGGAGCTGTTTTTT.

At least ten counts were recorded for this clonotype. V is TRBV29-1 and J is TRBJ2-7; 9 bases line up with TRBD2. Germline CDR1 and CDR2: SQVTM and ANQGSEA. Germline trimming cut 3 bases from V and 2 bases from J; bases unmatched to any gene: 5. The CDR3 loop spans 14 amino acids. CDR3 DNA: TGCAGCGTTGAGGGGGCTAGCGGGGCCTACGAGCAGTACTTC. This codes for CSVEGASGAYEQYF.

This clonotype was seen only a few times. The chain combines TRBV7-2 with TRBJ2-7, with TRBD1 matching over 7 bases. The V gene end was trimmed by 0 bases and the J gene end by 2 bases; junction bases not matched to a gene: 10. CDR3 length: 17 amino acids. Per germline, CDR1 SGHTA and CDR2 FQGNSA. In DNA form, the CDR3 reads TGTGCCAGCAGCTTAGCGGCGACCGGGACAGACGCCTACGAGCAGTACTTC. Translation: CASSLAATGTDAYEQYF.

In this sample, this clonotype turned up many times. The chain has TRBV10-2 and TRBJ2-1; 10 nucleotides line up with TRBD2. Germline V gives CDR1 WSHSY, CDR2 SAAADI. The junction had 17 bases not matched to a gene; V was cut back by 5 bases and J by 4 bases. This CDR3 has 19 amino acids. CDR3 sequence: CASSQGLATNVVSYNEQFF. The CDR3 DNA follows: TGCGCCAGCAGTCAGGGACTAGCGACGAATGTCGTTTCGTACAATGAGCAGTTCTTC.

The rearrangement joins TRBV5-1 to TRBJ2-7; 7 positions agree with TRBD2. The V segment lost 3 bases and the J segment 3 bases; nucleotides outside the gene matches: 9. The CDR3 runs 15 residues. The germline V gene encodes CDR1 SGHRS and CDR2 YFSETQ. CDR3 amino acids: CASSSGRGPLYEQYF. The CDR3 coding sequence is TGCGCCAGCAGCTCGGGGAGGGGTCCGCTCTACGAGCAGTACTTC.

The V gene is TRBV21-1, the J gene TRBJ2-7. TRBV21-1 is described as a pseudogene. There are 13 residues in the CDR3. The CDR3 nucleotides read TGTGCCAGCGGAGCGACTAGCTCCTACGAGCAGTACTTC. Encoded protein: CASGATSSYEQYF.

At least ten counts were recorded for this clonotype. The genes are TRBV24-1 and TRBJ2-5, with 16 nucleotides matching TRBD2. This CDR3 has 20 amino acids. Germline V gene sequence: CDR1 KGHDR, CDR2 SFDVKD. Trimming at V came to 0 bases and at J to 5 bases, leaving 11 bases not matched to a gene. The CDR3 here is CATSDLPGLAGGILAETQYF. The CDR3 region has the DNA TGTGCCACCAGTGATTTGCCGGGACTAGCGGGAGGGATTTTAGCGGAGACCCAGTACTTC.

The chain recombines TRBV10-1 with TRBJ2-6; D not resolved. The CDR3 consists of 18 residues. The V end was cut by 2 bases, the J end by 3 bases, with 17 bases between. Germline CDR1 and CDR2: WNHNN and SYGVQD (reference sequence). CDR3 nucleotides: TGCGCCAGCAGTGAGCCCGGACCCCGTAGTTGTGGGGCCAACGTCCTGACTTTC. Its translation is CASSEPGPRSCGANVLTF.

This clonotype was seen repeatedly, ten times or more. The V gene is TRBV6-5, the J gene TRBJ1-6; D call uncertain. The germline gives CDR1 MNHEY, CDR2 SVGAGI. The CDR3 has 12 residues. With 6 bases removed from V and 9 bases from J, the gap between germline ends came to 9 bases. This chain's CDR3 is CASSRTGSPLHF. CDR3 nucleotide sequence: TGTGCCAGCAGCCGGACGGGTTCACCCCTCCACTTT.

This clonotype was seen ten or more times. V and J are TRBV12-3 or TRBV12-4 and TRBJ1-5, with no clear D. This CDR3 is built from 16 residues. V was pared by 6 bases and J by 3 bases, with 18 bases between. In DNA form, the CDR3 reads TGTGCCAGCAGCTTCCTCTGGGGTGAGGTCAATCAGCCCCAGCATTTT. Protein: CASSFLWGEVNQPQHF.